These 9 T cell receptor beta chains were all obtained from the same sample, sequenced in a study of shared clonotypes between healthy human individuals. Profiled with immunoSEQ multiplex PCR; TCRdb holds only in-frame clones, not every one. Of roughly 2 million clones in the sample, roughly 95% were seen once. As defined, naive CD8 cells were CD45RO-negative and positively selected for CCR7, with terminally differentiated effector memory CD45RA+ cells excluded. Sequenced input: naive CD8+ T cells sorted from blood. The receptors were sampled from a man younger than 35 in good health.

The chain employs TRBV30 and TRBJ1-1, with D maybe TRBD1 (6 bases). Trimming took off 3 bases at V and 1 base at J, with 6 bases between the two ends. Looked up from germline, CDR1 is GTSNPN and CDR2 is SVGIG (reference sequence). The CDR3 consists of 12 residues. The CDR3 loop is CAWRQGNTEAFF. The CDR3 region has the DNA TGTGCCTGGAGACAGGGGAACACTGAAGCTTTCTTT.

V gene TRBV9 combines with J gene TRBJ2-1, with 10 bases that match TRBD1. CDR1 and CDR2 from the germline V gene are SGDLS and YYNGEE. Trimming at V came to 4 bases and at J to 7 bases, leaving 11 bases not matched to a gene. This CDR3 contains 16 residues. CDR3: CASSQEPGTGVNEQFF. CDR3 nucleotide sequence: TGTGCCAGCAGCCAAGAACCCGGGACAGGGGTGAATGAGCAGTTCTTC.

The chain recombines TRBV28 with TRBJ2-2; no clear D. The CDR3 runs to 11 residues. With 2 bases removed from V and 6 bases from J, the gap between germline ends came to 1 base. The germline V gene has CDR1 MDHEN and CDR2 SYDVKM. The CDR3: CASSLPGELFF. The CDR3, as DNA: TGTGCCAGCAGTTTACCCGGGGAGCTGTTTTTT.

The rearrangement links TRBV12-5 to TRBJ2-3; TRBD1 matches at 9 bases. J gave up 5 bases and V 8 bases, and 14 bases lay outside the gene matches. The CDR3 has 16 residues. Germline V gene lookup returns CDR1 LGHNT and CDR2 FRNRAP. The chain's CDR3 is CASTYKAGTGLDTQYF. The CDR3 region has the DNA TGTGCTAGTACATATAAGGCCGGGACAGGGCTAGATACGCAGTATTTT.

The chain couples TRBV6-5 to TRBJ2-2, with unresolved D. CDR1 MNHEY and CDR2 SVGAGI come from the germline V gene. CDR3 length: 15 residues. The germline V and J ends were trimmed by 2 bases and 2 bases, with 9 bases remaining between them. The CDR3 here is CASSYGPGNTGELFF. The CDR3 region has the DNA TGTGCCAGCAGTTACGGGCCGGGCAACACCGGGGAGCTGTTTTTT.

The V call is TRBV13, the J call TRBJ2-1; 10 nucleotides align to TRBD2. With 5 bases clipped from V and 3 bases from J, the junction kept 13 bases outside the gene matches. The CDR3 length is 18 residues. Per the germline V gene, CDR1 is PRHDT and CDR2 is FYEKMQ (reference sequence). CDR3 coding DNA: TGTGCCAGCAGCCCCCGGGTAGCGGGAGGCCCTTACTACAATGAGCAGTTCTTC. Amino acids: CASSPRVAGGPYYNEQFF.

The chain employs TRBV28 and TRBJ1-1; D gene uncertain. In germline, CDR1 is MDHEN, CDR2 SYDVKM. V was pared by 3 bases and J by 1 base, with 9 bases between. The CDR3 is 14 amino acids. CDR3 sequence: CASSFGRENTEAFF. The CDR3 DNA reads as TGTGCCAGCAGTTTTGGGAGGGAGAACACTGAAGCTTTCTTT. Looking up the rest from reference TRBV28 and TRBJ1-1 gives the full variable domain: DVKVTQSSRYLVKRTGEKVFLECVQDMDHENMFWYRQDPGLGLRLIYFSYDVKMKEKGDIPEGYSVSREKKERFSLILESASTNQTSMYLCASSFGRENTEAFFGQGTRLTVV.

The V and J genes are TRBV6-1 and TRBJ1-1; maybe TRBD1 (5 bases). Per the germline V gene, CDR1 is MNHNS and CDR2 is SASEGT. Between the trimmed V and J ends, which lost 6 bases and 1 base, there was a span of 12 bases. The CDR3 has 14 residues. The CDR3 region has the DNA TGTGCCAGCAGCCTGCGGGGCTCGAACACTGAAGCTTTCTTT. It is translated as CASSLRGSNTEAFF.

The CDR3 DNA reads TGTGCCAGCAGTGAAGATGCTAGCGGGACCCTGAGCTCCTACAATGAGCAGTTCTTC. Its translation: CASSEDASGTLSSYNEQFF. The rearrangement links TRBV6-1 to TRBJ2-1; TRBD2 agrees at 9 bases. The germline V gene has CDR1 MNHNS and CDR2 SASEGT. The V segment lost 1 base and the J segment 0 bases; nucleotides outside the gene matches: 10. This CDR3 spans 19 amino acids.